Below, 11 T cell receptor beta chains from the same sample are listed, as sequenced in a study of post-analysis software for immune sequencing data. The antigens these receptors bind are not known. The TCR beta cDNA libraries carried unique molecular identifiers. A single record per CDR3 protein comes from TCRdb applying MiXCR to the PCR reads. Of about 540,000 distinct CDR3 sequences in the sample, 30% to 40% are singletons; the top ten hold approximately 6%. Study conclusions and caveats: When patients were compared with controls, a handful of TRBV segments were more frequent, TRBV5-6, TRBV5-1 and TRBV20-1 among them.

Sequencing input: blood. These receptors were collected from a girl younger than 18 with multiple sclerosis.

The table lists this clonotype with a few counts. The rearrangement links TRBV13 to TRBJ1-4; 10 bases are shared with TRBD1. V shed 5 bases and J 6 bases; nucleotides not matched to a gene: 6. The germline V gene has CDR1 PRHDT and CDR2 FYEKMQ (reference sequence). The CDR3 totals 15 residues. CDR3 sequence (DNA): TGTGCCAGCAGCGTCGACAGGGGGCAGGATGAAAAACTGTTTTTT. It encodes CASSVDRGQDEKLFF.

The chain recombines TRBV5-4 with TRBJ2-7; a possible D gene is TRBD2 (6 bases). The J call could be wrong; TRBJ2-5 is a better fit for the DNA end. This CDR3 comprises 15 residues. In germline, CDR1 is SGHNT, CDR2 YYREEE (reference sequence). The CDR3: CASSLGAGTQETQYF. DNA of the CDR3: TGTGCCAGCAGCTTAGGGGCGGGGACCCAAGAGACCCAGTACTTC.

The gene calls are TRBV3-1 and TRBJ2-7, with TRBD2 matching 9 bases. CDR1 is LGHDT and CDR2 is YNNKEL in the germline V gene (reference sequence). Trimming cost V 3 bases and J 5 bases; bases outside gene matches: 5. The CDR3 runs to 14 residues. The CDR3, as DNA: TGTGCCAGCAGCCAGGGCGGGGGGGCCCACGAGCAGTACTTC. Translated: CASSQGGGAHEQYF.

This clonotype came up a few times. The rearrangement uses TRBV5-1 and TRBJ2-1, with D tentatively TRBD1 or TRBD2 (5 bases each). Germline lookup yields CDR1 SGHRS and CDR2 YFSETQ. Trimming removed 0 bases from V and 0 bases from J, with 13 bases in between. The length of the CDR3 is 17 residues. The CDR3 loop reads CASSLGDGPSSYNEQFF. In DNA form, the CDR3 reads TGCGCCAGCAGCTTGGGGGACGGTCCTAGCTCCTACAATGAGCAGTTCTTC.

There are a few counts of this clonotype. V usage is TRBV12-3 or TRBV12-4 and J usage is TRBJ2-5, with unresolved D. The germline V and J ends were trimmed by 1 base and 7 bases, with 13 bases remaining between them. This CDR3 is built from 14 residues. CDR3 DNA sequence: TGTGCCAGCAGTTTAGGTATTGGCTGGGTGACCCAGTACTTC. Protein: CASSLGIGWVTQYF.

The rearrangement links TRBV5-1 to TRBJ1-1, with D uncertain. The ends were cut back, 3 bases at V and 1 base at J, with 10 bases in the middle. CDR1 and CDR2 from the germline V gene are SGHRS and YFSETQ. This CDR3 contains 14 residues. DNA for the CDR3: TGCGCCAGCAGCTGGAGATCCACGAACACTGAAGCTTTCTTT. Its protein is CASSWRSTNTEAFF.

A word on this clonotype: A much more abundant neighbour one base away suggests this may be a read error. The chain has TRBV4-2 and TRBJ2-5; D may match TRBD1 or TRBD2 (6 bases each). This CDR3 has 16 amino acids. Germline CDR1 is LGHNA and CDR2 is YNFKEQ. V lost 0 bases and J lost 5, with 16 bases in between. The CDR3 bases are TGTGCCAGCAGCCAAGATCTGGGGGGCTCAGAGGAGACCCAGTACTTC. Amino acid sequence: CASSQDLGGSEETQYF.

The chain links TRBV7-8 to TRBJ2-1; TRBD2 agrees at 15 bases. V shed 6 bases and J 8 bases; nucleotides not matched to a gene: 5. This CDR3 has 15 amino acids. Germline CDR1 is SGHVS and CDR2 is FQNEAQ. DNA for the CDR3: TGTGCCAGCAGATACGGGACTAGCGGGGGGCATGAGCAGTTCTTC. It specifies CASRYGTSGGHEQFF.

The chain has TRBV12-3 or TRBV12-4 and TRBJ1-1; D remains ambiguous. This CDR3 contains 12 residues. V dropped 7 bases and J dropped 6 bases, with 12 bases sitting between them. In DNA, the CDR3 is TGTGCCAGCACCGATCGACGGCCTGAAGCTTTCTTT. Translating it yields CASTDRRPEAFF.

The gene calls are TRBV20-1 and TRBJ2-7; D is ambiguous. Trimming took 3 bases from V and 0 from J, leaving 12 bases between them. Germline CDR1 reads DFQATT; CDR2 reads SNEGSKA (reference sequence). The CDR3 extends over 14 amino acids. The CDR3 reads CSASSPISSYEQYF. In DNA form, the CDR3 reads TGCAGTGCTAGTAGTCCGATAAGCTCCTACGAGCAGTACTTC.

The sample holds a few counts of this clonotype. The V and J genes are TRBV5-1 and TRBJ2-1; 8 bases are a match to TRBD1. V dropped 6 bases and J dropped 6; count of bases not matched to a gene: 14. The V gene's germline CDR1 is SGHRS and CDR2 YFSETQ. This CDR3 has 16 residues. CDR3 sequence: CASTQKGTGLVNEQFF. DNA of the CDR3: TGCGCCAGCACACAAAAGGGGACAGGCCTTGTCAATGAGCAGTTCTTC.